This T cell receptor beta chain derives from a study of cytomegalovirus exposure and HLA in healthy donors. Some clones are missing from TCRdb's copy, which holds only in-frame ones; the method was immunoSEQ multiplex PCR. The table records about 140,000 clones, 87% of them present only once. Germline-derived CDR1 and CDR2 are GTSNPN and SVGIG (reference sequence). The CDR3 totals 13 residues. Trimming stripped 0 bases from V and 1 base from J, with 7 bases between. The receptor's source is a man between 18 and 29 years old in good health and CMV-seropositive. This rearrangement joins TRBV30 to TRBJ2-7; a possible D gene is TRBD2 (5 bases). Sequences were obtained from PBMCs. CDR3 sequence reads: CAWSVSGSYEQYF. The CDR3 DNA follows: TGTGCCTGGAGTGTGAGCGGTTCCTACGAGCAGTACTTC.